This TCR beta chain is drawn from a study of blood T cell repertoires in COVID-19. Study in general: Whether acute or convalescent, the COVID-19 samples came from the United States, Italy and Spain. The analysed material was cDNA or gDNA that came from T cells, B-cell-depleted T cells, or PBMCs.

Authors' data handling: Nucleated cell number was recorded as an estimate derived from reference gene primer amplification. Repertoires were generated with immunoSEQ multiplex PCR, while TCRdb's copy carries only in-frame clones and drops some. Clone size and the V and J calls come from that table; the DNA yielded D and trimming. The sample holds 120,000 to 150,000 clones, around 81% seen once. Trimming cost V 1 base and J 8 bases; bases outside gene matches: 9. The CDR3 is 15 amino acids. Germline V gene data show CDR1 as SGHNT and CDR2 as YYREEE (reference sequence). This chain uses TRBV5-4 with TRBJ1-2; 9 nucleotides align to TRBD1. This receptor was taken from a woman aged 40-49 years with active or convalescent COVID-19. The sample comprised peripheral blood. The CDR3: CASSLITGGFGGYTF. The CDR3 coding sequence is TGTGCCAGCAGCTTGATTACAGGGGGCTTCGGGGGCTACACCTTC. The full variable domain, completed using reference TRBV5-4 and TRBJ1-2, is ETGVTQSPTHLIKTRGQQVTLRCSSQSGHNTVSWYQQALGQGPQFIFQYYREEENGRGNFPPRFSGLQFPNYSSELNVNALELDDSALYLCASSLITGGFGGYTFGSGTRLTVV.